Listed here is a single T cell receptor beta chain. V lost 4 bases and J lost 0, with 12 bases in between. CDR1 is SNHLY and CDR2 is FYNNEI in the germline V gene. The CDR3 length is 15 residues. This entry belongs to a study of T cell responses to AZD1222 COVID-19 vaccine. The protocol was immunoSEQ multiplex PCR, while the TCRdb copy is restricted to in-frame clones and leaves out a portion. The data show about 45,000 clones, 85% to 90% seen once. V usage is TRBV2 and J usage is TRBJ1-1; TRBD1 might be the D (5 bases). The material sequenced was peripheral blood, taken 28 days after the second AZD1222 dose. This TCR came from an adult who received the AZD1222 COVID-19 vaccine. The CDR3 protein is CASSVVGRVNTEAFF. CDR3 sequence (DNA): TGTGCCAGCAGTGTCGTTGGCAGGGTGAACACTGAAGCTTTCTTT.